The following is a T cell receptor (beta chain) sequence with its context. Libraries were prepared by immunoSEQ multiplex PCR; TCRdb keeps only in-frame clonotypes and omits some of them. The sample gives 35,000 to 40,000 clones, 91% of which show up once; 6% to 7.5% is in the top ten. The entry originates in a study of T cell changes during pregnancy in multiple sclerosis. This receptor was identified in a female donor with multiple sclerosis, enrolled in a pregnancy study. Here the sequenced sample was CD8+ T cells from peripheral blood mononuclear cells, taken in the second trimester of pregnancy.

CDR3 coding DNA: TGTGCCAGCAGCTTAGACCGGGGGGCTGAAGCTTTCTTT. It codes for CASSLDRGAEAFF. The chain carries TRBV7-6 and TRBJ1-1, with a possible D match to TRBD1 (5 bases). The CDR3 is made up of 13 amino acids. From germline, CDR1 is SGHVS and CDR2 FNYEAQ. The V and J ends lost 1 base and 6 bases respectively, with 9 bases between them.